The 30 T cell receptor beta chains listed next were all sequenced from one sample in a study of human T cells and chemical hapten exposure. Time point specified: patch test 2, 6 weeks after DPC sensitization. The treatment was: therapeutic diphenylcyclopropenone sensitization with weekly scalp DPC. TCRdb re-analysed the RACE reads in MiXCR, keeping a single row per CDR3 protein. The table has approximately 96,000 distinct CDR3 sequences, 9.3% seen once. The starting material was whole blood, obtained in connection with sensitization to the hapten diphenylcyclopropenone (DPC). The receptor source for this set is a woman aged 40 to 55 with alopecia areata. Some clones in this sample may be carry-over from other donors' samples.

The chain couples TRBV3-1 to TRBJ2-7; tentative D call: TRBD2 (5 bases). The ends were cut back, 4 bases at V and 4 bases at J, with 17 bases in the middle. Germline lookup yields CDR1 LGHDT and CDR2 YNNKEL (reference sequence). CDR3 size: 15 residues. In DNA, the CDR3 is TGTGCCAGCAGCCCTGGGATGGGAGTGTCTTACGAGCAGTACTTC. Its translation is CASSPGMGVSYEQYF.

In DNA form, the CDR3 reads TGTGCCACCTCGGGGCCTGGGGCCAACGTCCTGACTTTC. Translation gives CATSGPGANVLTF. V gene TRBV28 combines with J gene TRBJ2-6; D possibly uses TRBD1 or TRBD2 (5 bases each). Trimming pared 10 bases from V and 2 bases from J, leaving 9 bases between. CDR3 length: 13 residues. The germline gives CDR1 MDHEN, CDR2 SYDVKM. The full variable domain, rest sourced from reference TRBV28 and TRBJ2-6, is DVKVTQSSRYLVKRTGEKVFLECVQDMDHENMFWYRQDPGLGLRLIYFSYDVKMKEKGDIPEGYSVSREKKERFSLILESASTNQTSMYLCATSGPGANVLTFGAGSRLTVL.

The J gene is TRBJ2-2, the V gene TRBV6-5, with 10 bases aligning to TRBD1. Unmatched junction bases numbered 2, after V lost 5 bases and J lost 5 bases. In germline, CDR1 is MNHEY, CDR2 SVGAGI. The CDR3 runs 14 residues. The chain's CDR3 is CASSRTGGTGELFF. As DNA, the CDR3 is TGTGCCAGCAGTAGGACAGGGGGTACCGGGGAGCTGTTTTTT.

The chain recombines TRBV28 with TRBJ2-3, with D hard to call. CDR1 is MDHEN, CDR2 SYDVKM, per germline. Deletions cut 7 bases from V and 0 bases from J, with 11 bases between. The length of the CDR3 is 14 residues. DNA for the CDR3: TGTGCCAGCAACAGAAAAACTAGCACAGATACGCAGTATTTT. This sequence encodes CASNRKTSTDTQYF.

The CDR3 sequence is CASSLSAGSGTDEQFF. For the CDR3, the DNA is TGTGCCAGCAGCTTATCTGCCGGTAGCGGGACCGATGAGCAGTTCTTC. The chain has TRBV11-1 and TRBJ2-1, with 8 bases fitting TRBD2. This CDR3 is 16 amino acids long. V gave up 2 bases and J gave up 8 bases; unmatched junction bases: 11. Germline V gives CDR1 SGHAT, CDR2 FQDESV (reference sequence).

This clonotype was seen ten or more times. This rearrangement joins TRBV7-9 to TRBJ2-3; TRBD2 is a possible D gene (6 bases). Germline V gene lookup returns CDR1 SEHNR and CDR2 FQNEAQ (reference sequence). The V end was cut by 5 bases, the J end by 4 bases, with 13 bases between. The CDR3 spans 14 residues. The CDR3 here is CASSPHGGADTQYF. CDR3 DNA: TGTGCCAGCAGCCCACATGGCGGGGCAGATACGCAGTATTTT.

This clonotype was seen many times. The rearrangement uses TRBV5-1 and TRBJ2-1, with 7 bases identical to TRBD2. Germline CDR1 SGHRS, CDR2 YFSETQ. The V and J ends lost 0 bases and 0 bases, in that order; junction bases with no gene match: 3. The CDR3 runs to 16 residues. CDR3 nucleotide sequence: TGCGCCAGCAGCTTGGGAGCGGGAAGCTCCTACAATGAGCAGTTCTTC. Its translation: CASSLGAGSSYNEQFF.

This clonotype was seen a single time. One end of the junction is discordant with germline, which a read error may explain. V gene TRBV28 combines with J gene TRBJ2-7; TRBD2 matches at 8 bases. The CDR3 extends over 13 amino acids. Germline CDR1 is MDHEN and CDR2 is SYDVKM. CDR3 protein: CASSSGSSYEQYF. The DNA for the CDR3 is TGTGCCAGCAGTAGCGGGAGCTCCTACGAGCAGTACTTT.

This clonotype has just a few counts. The chain couples TRBV5-4 to TRBJ2-2; possible D gene TRBD1, 6 bases. Germline V gene lookup returns CDR1 SGHNT and CDR2 YYREEE (reference sequence). Trimming stripped 4 bases from V and 5 bases from J, with 12 bases between. CDR3 size: 14 residues. The CDR3 sequence is CASSPGQRTGELFF. The CDR3 DNA reads TGTGCCAGCAGCCCGGGACAACGAACCGGGGAGCTGTTTTTT.

This clonotype occurred a few times. The chain is built from TRBV28 and TRBJ2-7, with TRBD2 identical over 12 bases. After removal of 4 bases from V and 6 bases from J, the junction contained 10 bases not matched to a gene. The V gene's germline CDR1 is MDHEN and CDR2 SYDVKM. This CDR3 spans 16 amino acids. CDR3 residues: CASSYSRTSGKIEQYF. The CDR3, as DNA: TGTGCCAGCAGTTATTCCCGGACTAGCGGGAAGATCGAGCAGTACTTC.

This clonotype was detected many times. The chain has TRBV21-1 and TRBJ2-7; the DNA was not compared with TRBD1, the D call given in the table. TRBV21-1 is recorded as a pseudogene. The CDR3 is made up of 13 amino acids. CDR3 sequence: CASSSHRVYEQYF. In nucleotides, the CDR3 is TGTGCCAGCAGTTCCCACAGGGTTTACGAGCAGTACTTC.

This clonotype was seen a few times. The chain employs TRBV10-3 and TRBJ1-5; unclear D gene. Trimming took 4 bases from V and 6 from J, leaving 16 bases between them. Germline V CDR1 and CDR2: ENHRY, SYGVKD. This CDR3 spans 15 amino acids. CDR3 sequence reads: CAISGWDSPRQPQHF. The CDR3 nucleotides read TGTGCCATCAGTGGGTGGGATAGTCCTCGTCAGCCCCAGCATTTT.

This clonotype came up many times. The CDR3 sequence: CASSPTSSYEQYF. DNA of the CDR3: TGTGCCAGCAGCCCGACTAGCTCCTACGAGCAGTACTTC. The chain links TRBV7-9 to TRBJ2-7, with D possibly matching TRBD2 (6 bases). Germline CDR1 reads SEHNR; CDR2 reads FQNEAQ (reference sequence). The CDR3 is made up of 13 amino acids. Trimming cost V 5 bases and J 0 bases, with 8 bases left between them.

A few counts support this clonotype. This chain joins TRBV7-2 and TRBJ1-6; unclear D gene. Trimming shortened V by 2 bases and J by 9 bases, and 14 bases separated the two germline ends. CDR1 is SGHTA and CDR2 is FQGNSA in the germline V gene. The CDR3 covers 15 residues. The CDR3 DNA reads as TGTGCCAGCAGCTTAAATAATGTGCCCATTTCACCCCTCCACTTT. Its protein is CASSLNNVPISPLHF.

V and J are TRBV7-2 and TRBJ2-2, with 12 bases matching TRBD2. This CDR3 has 20 amino acids. The ends lost 3 bases at V and 1 base at J; junction bases unmatched: 12. The germline CDR1 and CDR2 sequences are SGHTA and FQGNSA. CDR3 in DNA: TGTGCCAGCAGCTTCGCCCTATCCGGGACTAGCGGGTTGAACACCGGGGAGCTGTTTTTT. It is translated as CASSFALSGTSGLNTGELFF.

Details on this clonotype: With a much larger clone just one base away, this may be a read error. J is TRBJ1-2 and V is TRBV28; possibly TRBD1 for D (5 bases). This CDR3 spans 14 amino acids. The V gene's germline CDR1 is MDHEN and CDR2 SYDVKM. Trimming cost V 6 bases and J 3 bases, with 14 bases left between them. The CDR3 bases are TGTGCCAGCAGACCCGAACAAGGGGACTATGGCTACACCTTC. It yields the protein CASRPEQGDYGYTF.

This clonotype was counted ten times or more. The chain combines TRBV28 with TRBJ2-6; TRBD2 agrees at 13 bases. Germline V gene lookup returns CDR1 MDHEN and CDR2 SYDVKM. This CDR3 spans 18 amino acids. After removal of 6 bases from V and 2 bases from J, the junction contained 7 bases not matched to a gene. The CDR3 reads CASSPTSGRATGANVLTF. The CDR3 nucleotides read TGTGCCAGCAGCCCCACTAGCGGGAGGGCCACTGGGGCCAACGTCCTGACTTTC.

The chain recombines TRBV11-1 with TRBJ2-7; D is ambiguous. The CDR3 is 15 amino acids. Trimming removed 4 bases from V and 5 bases from J, with 18 bases in between. Germline CDR1 is SGHAT and CDR2 is FQDESV (reference sequence). CDR3 residues: CASSSTAGINNEQYF. The CDR3 DNA follows: TGTGCCAGCAGCTCAACGGCAGGAATTAATAACGAGCAGTACTTC.

This clonotype was seen repeatedly, ten times or more. The chain has TRBV7-2 and TRBJ2-2; 11 bases are shared with TRBD2. The CDR3 consists of 19 residues. Germline V gene lookup returns CDR1 SGHTA and CDR2 FQGNSA. Losses at the gene ends were 4 bases for V and 5 bases for J; bases not matched to a gene: 15. The CDR3: CASSWPTLAGGGSTGELFF. CDR3 DNA sequence: TGTGCCAGCAGCTGGCCCACCCTAGCGGGAGGAGGATCAACCGGGGAGCTGTTTTTT.

This clonotype was counted ten times or more. The V gene is TRBV6-2 or TRBV6-3, the J gene TRBJ2-7; perhaps TRBD2 as D (5 bases). V lost 2 bases to trimming and J lost 3 bases, with 11 bases between them. CDR1 is MNHEY, CDR2 SVGEGT, per germline. The CDR3 totals 14 residues. CDR3 residues: CASSYDRGVYEQYF. For the CDR3, the DNA is TGTGCCAGCAGTTACGACCGGGGAGTCTACGAGCAGTACTTC.

This clonotype was counted only a few times. The chain recombines TRBV6-2 or TRBV6-3 with TRBJ1-1; 7 positions match TRBD1. With 1 base clipped from V and 5 bases from J, the junction kept 4 bases outside the gene matches. CDR3 length: 14 residues. Per germline, CDR1 MNHEY and CDR2 SVGEGT. DNA of the CDR3: TGTGCCAGCAGTTACTGGCAGGGGGGTACTGAAGCTTTCTTT. Translated: CASSYWQGGTEAFF.

This clonotype showed up just a few times. V is TRBV7-9 and J is TRBJ2-7; TRBD2 agrees at 8 bases. Germline assignment: CDR1 SEHNR and CDR2 FQNEAQ (reference sequence). The CDR3 consists of 14 residues. Germline trimming cut 3 bases from V and 3 bases from J; bases unmatched to any gene: 4. The chain's CDR3 is CASSFPSGHYEQYF. DNA of the CDR3: TGTGCCAGCAGCTTTCCTAGCGGGCACTACGAGCAGTACTTC.

This clonotype was counted at least ten times. The rearrangement uses TRBV7-9 and TRBJ2-7; 9 nucleotides align to TRBD1. Trimming removed 5 bases from V and 7 bases from J; junction bases left unmatched: 12. The CDR3 loop spans 15 amino acids. CDR1 and CDR2 from the germline V gene are SEHNR and FQNEAQ (reference sequence). DNA of the CDR3: TGTGCCAGCAGCCCCTCGGGACAGGGAAGGGAGGAGCAGTACTTC. Its translation is CASSPSGQGREEQYF.

This clonotype was seen repeatedly, ten times or more. This chain uses TRBV5-1 with TRBJ2-5; D may be TRBD1 (6 bases). CDR1 and CDR2 from the germline V gene are SGHRS and YFSETQ. The CDR3 spans 15 residues. The V end was cut by 4 bases, the J end by 5 bases, with 18 bases between. CDR3 residues: CASSPSGVRGETQYF. CDR3 sequence (DNA): TGCGCCAGCAGCCCCTCCGGAGTGAGGGGGGAGACCCAGTACTTC.

This clonotype was seen many times. Written as DNA, the CDR3 is TGCAGTGCTAGAGAGGGTGGGATTTCCTACGAGCAGTACTTC. This codes for CSAREGGISYEQYF. This rearrangement joins TRBV20-1 to TRBJ2-7; D is ambiguous. Trimming cost V 0 bases and J 1 base, with 10 bases left between them. Germline assignment: CDR1 DFQATT and CDR2 SNEGSKA (reference sequence). The CDR3 extends over 14 amino acids.

The chain has TRBV11-2 and TRBJ2-1, with 10 bases that match TRBD1. V dropped 7 bases and J dropped 6; count of bases not matched to a gene: 9. CDR1 is SGHAT and CDR2 is FQNNGV in the germline V gene. CDR3 length: 15 amino acids. The CDR3 nucleotides are TGTGCCAGCAACCCTTGGGACAGGGGTGGCAATGAGCAGTTCTTC. This translates into CASNPWDRGGNEQFF. The full variable domain, with the rest looked up from reference TRBV11-2 and TRBJ2-1, is EAGVAQSPRYKIIEKRQSVAFWCNPISGHATLYWYQQILGQGPKLLIQFQNNGVVDDSQLPKDRFSAERLKGVDSTLKIQPAKLEDSAVYLCASNPWDRGGNEQFFGPGTRLTVL.

This clonotype has ten or more counts. J is TRBJ2-2 and V is TRBV28; 10 bases are a match to TRBD1. The V segment lost 3 bases and the J segment 7 bases; nucleotides outside the gene matches: 2. This CDR3 has 14 residues. Per germline, CDR1 MDHEN and CDR2 SYDVKM. Here the CDR3 reads CASSLTGGRGELFF. For the CDR3, the DNA is TGTGCCAGCAGTTTGACAGGGGGCCGCGGGGAGCTGTTTTTT.

This rearrangement joins TRBV20-1 to TRBJ2-3, with 12 positions matching TRBD2. V was clipped by 8 bases and J by 3 bases; unmatched bases: 6. There are 14 residues in the CDR3. Germline lookup yields CDR1 DFQATT and CDR2 SNEGSKA (reference sequence). The CDR3: CSLVLAGGTDTQYF. The CDR3 nucleotides are TGCAGTCTTGTTCTAGCGGGAGGGACAGATACGCAGTATTTT.

Ten or more counts support this clonotype. V is TRBV29-1 and J is TRBJ2-1; possibly TRBD2 for D (6 bases). The germline V gene encodes CDR1 SQVTM and CDR2 ANQGSEA. The CDR3 totals 14 residues. Trimming left V 3 bases short and J 6 bases short, with 15 bases between. The CDR3: CSVDAPTSPNEQFF. The CDR3 bases are TGCAGCGTTGATGCGCCGACTAGTCCCAATGAGCAGTTCTTC.

The V gene is TRBV5-4, the J gene TRBJ2-3, with 13 bases matching TRBD2. Germline trimming cut 2 bases from V and 14 bases from J; bases unmatched to any gene: 8. Germline CDR1 and CDR2: SGHNT and YYREEE (reference sequence). The CDR3 sequence is 14 residues long. The CDR3 here is CASSLGLAGDVSYF. CDR3 bases: TGTGCCAGCAGCTTAGGACTAGCGGGAGACGTCTCGTATTTT.